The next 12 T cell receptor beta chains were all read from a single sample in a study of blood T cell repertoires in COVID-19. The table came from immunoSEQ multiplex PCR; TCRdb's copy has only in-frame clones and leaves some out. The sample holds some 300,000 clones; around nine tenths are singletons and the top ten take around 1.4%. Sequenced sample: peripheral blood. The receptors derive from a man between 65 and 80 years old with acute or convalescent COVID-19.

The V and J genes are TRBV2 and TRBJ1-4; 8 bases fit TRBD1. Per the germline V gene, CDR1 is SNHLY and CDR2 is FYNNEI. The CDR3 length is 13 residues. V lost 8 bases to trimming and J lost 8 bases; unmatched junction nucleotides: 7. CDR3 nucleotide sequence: TGTGCCAGCCTCGGACAGGGAGGCGAAAAACTGTTTTTT. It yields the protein CASLGQGGEKLFF.

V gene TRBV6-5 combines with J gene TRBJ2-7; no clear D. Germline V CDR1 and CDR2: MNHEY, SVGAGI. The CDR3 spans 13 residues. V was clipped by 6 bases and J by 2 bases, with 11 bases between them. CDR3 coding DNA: TGTGCCAGCAGAACAAGTGCGGCCTACGAGCAGTACTTC. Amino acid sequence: CASRTSAAYEQYF.

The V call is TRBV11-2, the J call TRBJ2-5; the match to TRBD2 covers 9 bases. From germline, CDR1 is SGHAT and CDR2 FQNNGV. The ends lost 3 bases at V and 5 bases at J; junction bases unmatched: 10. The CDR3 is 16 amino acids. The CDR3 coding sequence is TGTGCCAGCAGCTTTACAGGTGGCGGGAGGGCTGAGACCCAGTACTTC. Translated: CASSFTGGGRAETQYF.

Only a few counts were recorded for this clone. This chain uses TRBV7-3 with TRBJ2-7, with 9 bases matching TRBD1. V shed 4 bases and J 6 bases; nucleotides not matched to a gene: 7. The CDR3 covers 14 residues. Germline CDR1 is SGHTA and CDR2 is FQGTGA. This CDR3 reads CASSSPGQGPEQYF. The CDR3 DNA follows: TGTGCCAGCAGCTCGCCGGGACAGGGCCCCGAGCAGTACTTC.

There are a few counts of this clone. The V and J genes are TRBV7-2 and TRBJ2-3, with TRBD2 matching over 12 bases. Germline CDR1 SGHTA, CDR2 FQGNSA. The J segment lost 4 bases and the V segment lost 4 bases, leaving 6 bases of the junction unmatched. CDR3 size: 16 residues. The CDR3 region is CASSSGLAGPADTQYF. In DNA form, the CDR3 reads TGTGCCAGCAGCTCAGGACTAGCGGGGCCGGCAGATACGCAGTATTTT.

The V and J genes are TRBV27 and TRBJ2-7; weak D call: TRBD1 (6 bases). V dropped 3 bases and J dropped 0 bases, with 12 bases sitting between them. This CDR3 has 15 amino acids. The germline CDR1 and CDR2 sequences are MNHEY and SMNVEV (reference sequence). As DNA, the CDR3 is TGTGCCAGCAGTTTCGGGGCAGGGGCCTCCTACGAGCAGTACTTC. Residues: CASSFGAGASYEQYF.

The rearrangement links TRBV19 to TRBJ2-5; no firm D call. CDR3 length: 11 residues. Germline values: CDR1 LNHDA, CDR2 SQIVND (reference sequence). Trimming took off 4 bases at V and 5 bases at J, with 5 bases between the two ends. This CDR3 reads CASSTGETQYF. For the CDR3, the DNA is TGTGCCAGTAGTACCGGGGAGACCCAGTACTTC.

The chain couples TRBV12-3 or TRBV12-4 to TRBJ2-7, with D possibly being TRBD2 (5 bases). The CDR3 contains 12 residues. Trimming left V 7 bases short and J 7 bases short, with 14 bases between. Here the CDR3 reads CASTLVSGEQYF. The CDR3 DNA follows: TGTGCCAGCACCCTAGTGTCGGGGGAGCAGTACTTC.

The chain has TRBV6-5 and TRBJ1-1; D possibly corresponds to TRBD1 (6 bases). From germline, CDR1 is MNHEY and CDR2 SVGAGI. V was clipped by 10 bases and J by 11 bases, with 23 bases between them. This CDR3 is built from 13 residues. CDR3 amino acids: CATRDTLPGRAFF. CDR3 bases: TGTGCCACCCGGGACACACTACCCGGGAGGGCTTTCTTT.

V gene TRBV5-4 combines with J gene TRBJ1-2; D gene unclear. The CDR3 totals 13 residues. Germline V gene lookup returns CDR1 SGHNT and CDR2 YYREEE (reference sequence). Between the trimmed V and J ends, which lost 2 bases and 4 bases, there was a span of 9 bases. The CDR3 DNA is TGTGCCAGCAGCTTTGACAACCCCTATGGCTACACCTTC. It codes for CASSFDNPYGYTF.

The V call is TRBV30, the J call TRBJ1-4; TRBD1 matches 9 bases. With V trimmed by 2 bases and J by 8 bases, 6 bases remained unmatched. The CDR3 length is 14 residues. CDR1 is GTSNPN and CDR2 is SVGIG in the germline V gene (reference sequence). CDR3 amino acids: CAWSRGQGREKLFF. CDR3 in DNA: TGTGCCTGGAGTCGGGGACAGGGACGCGAAAAACTGTTTTTT.

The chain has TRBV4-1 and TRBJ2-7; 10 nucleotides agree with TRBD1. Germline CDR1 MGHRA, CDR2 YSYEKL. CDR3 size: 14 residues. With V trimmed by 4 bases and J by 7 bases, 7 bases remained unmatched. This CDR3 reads CASSLGQGSREQYF. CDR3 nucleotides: TGCGCCAGCAGCCTGGGACAGGGGTCGAGGGAGCAGTACTTC.